This T cell receptor (beta chain) originates from a study of blood T cell repertoires in COVID-19 (dated by TCRdb to the early 2020s). About the investigation overall: The collaborator samples originated in the United States, Italy and Spain and spanned the acute and convalescent phases of COVID-19. The material from the prospective study consisted of cDNA or gDNA derived from T cells, B-cell-depleted T cells, or PBMCs. The dataset comprised deeply sampled blood TCRbeta repertoires from subjects exposed to, actively infected with, or recovered from COVID-19. A freely available public database, intended as a resource for researchers studying the immune response to SARS-CoV-2, is where the repertoires were released. The samples were drawn from the first 160 participants of the ongoing ImmuneRACE study and from 950 to 1,500 subjects provided by 6 global collaborators. Sample metadata almost always included a de-identified subject ID, COVID-19 status, age in years and sex. Where HLA class I and class II types were available, the types were taken from metadata supplied by the sample provider, not from assay-based typing.

TCRbeta CDR3 regions were amplified from genomic DNA by means of the immunoSEQ Assay, a bias-controlled multiplex PCR. The original pipeline was this. Nucleated cell counts per sample were estimated from amplification of reference gene primers within the assay. To quantify the absolute abundance of each unique TCRbeta CDR3 rearrangement, sequence reads were collapsed and filtered. For each sample, productive Simpson clonality was calculated as the square root of Simpson's diversity index over productive rearrangements. In its TCRdb copy, this immuneACCESS table keeps in-frame sequences only and misses some clones. Where compared with another copy, unresolved V genes explain less than half of these, and the others have no known cause. Clone size and the V and J calls come from that table; the DNA yielded D and trimming. The sample data list roughly 57,000 clones, and more than 70% of these were observed just once. In total, the top ten clones hold 15% to 25% of the sample.

What the work shows at the level of the full study, not this receptor alone: The amount of clinical and demographic metadata varied by source and participant and was provided uncurated.

At one collaborating source in Seattle, patients were enrolled during active infection and were followed longitudinally through the course of disease. The collaborating institutions used their own protocols to collect whole blood in K2EDTA tubes. Collaborator samples were shipped for TCRbeta analysis as frozen whole blood, isolated PBMCs, or DNA extracted from either sample type. The junction shows trimming of 1 base on V and 0 bases on J, plus 10 bases between the germline ends. There are 15 amino acids in the CDR3, from cysteine to phenylalanine inclusive. The CDR3 DNA has 45 bases and is translated from base 1. For CDR1 and CDR2, the germline V gene lists SGHVS and FQNEAQ. The count of this clone is one. There is no known antigen for this receptor. No base quality values were provided; no much bigger clone lies one nucleotide off.

Sequencing used peripheral blood. The chain couples TRBV7-8 to TRBJ2-7, and the D gene may be TRBD1, 5 bases matching. This sequence was found in a man in his thirties or forties with COVID-19, enrolled during active disease. The CDR3 protein: CASSLEARDSYEQYF. The sequence in DNA is TGTGCCAGCAGCTTAGAGGCCAGGGACTCCTACGAGCAGTACTTC.